The 27 T cell receptor beta chains in this list originate from one sample, sequenced in a study of shared clonotypes between healthy human individuals. Sequenced by immunoSEQ multiplex PCR; TCRdb stores in-frame clones only, minus some. In the table there are approximately 2.5 million clones, 90% to 95% of which are singletons. The sequenced material came from naive CD4+ T cells from PBMCs. Subset defined: CD45RA+ positively selected. These TCRs come from a man younger than 35 in good health. Some clones in this sample may be carry-over from other donors' samples.

The V gene is TRBV6-5, the J gene TRBJ2-3; 9 bases line up with TRBD1. Germline V CDR1 and CDR2: MNHEY, SVGAGI. The CDR3 contains 14 residues. V trimming: 6 bases; J trimming: 7 bases; junction bases outside the gene matches: 8. The CDR3 coding sequence is TGTGCCAGCAGGGGGGGGACAGGGATATATACGCAGTATTTT. It is translated as CASRGGTGIYTQYF.

On this clone itself: Other nucleotide sequences from this sample produce the same CDR3. The CDR3 DNA follows: TGTGCCAGCAGCTTGCAGGGGGCTGGTCAGCCCCAGCATTTT. The encoded protein is CASSLQGAGQPQHF. The chain employs TRBV7-2 and TRBJ1-5, with 8 bases matching TRBD1. CDR3 length: 14 residues. J was trimmed by 6 bases and V by 3 bases; bases with no gene match: 4. The germline V gene has CDR1 SGHTA and CDR2 FQGNSA.

The chain employs TRBV28 and TRBJ2-7, with D possibly called TRBD1 or TRBD2 (5 bases each). From germline, CDR1 is MDHEN and CDR2 SYDVKM. Trimming removed 4 bases from V and 0 bases from J, with 16 bases in between. CDR3 size: 16 residues. The CDR3 is CASSSPGQGFSYEQYF. The DNA for the CDR3 is TGTGCCAGCAGTTCCCCGGGGCAGGGATTCTCCTACGAGCAGTACTTC.

The chain links TRBV29-1 to TRBJ2-7, with D perhaps assigned TRBD1 or TRBD2 (5 bases each). Deletions cut 5 bases from V and 9 bases from J, with 17 bases between. Germline CDR1 is SQVTM and CDR2 is ANQGSEA. CDR3 length: 12 amino acids. The CDR3 loop is CSVHSGSGVQYF. The DNA for the CDR3 is TGCAGCGTTCATTCAGGGAGTGGGGTGCAGTACTTC.

The J gene is TRBJ2-7, the V gene TRBV18; unclear D gene. V lost 2 bases to trimming and J lost 2 bases, with 13 bases between them. Per the germline V gene, CDR1 is KGHSH and CDR2 is LQKENI. The length of the CDR3 is 15 residues. This CDR3 reads CASSPDKGRAYEQYF. Written as DNA, the CDR3 is TGTGCCAGCTCACCAGATAAAGGACGCGCCTACGAGCAGTACTTC. Supplemented by reference TRBV18 and TRBJ2-7, the full variable domain reads NAGVMQNPRHLVRRRGQEARLRCSPMKGHSHVYWYRQLPEEGLKFMVYLQKENIIDESGMPKERFSAEFPKEGPSILRIQQVVRGDSAAYFCASSPDKGRAYEQYFGPGTRLTVT.

The J gene is TRBJ2-1, the V gene TRBV5-1; TRBD1 or TRBD2 may be the D gene (5 bases each). The germline CDR1 and CDR2 sequences are SGHRS and YFSETQ. The CDR3 has 13 residues. The V end was cut by 4 bases, the J end by 7 bases, with 12 bases between. The CDR3: CASSPDWGNEQFF. CDR3 in DNA: TGCGCCAGCAGCCCCGACTGGGGGAATGAGCAGTTCTTC.

This chain links TRBV7-8 with TRBJ1-1; 9 bases match TRBD1. The CDR3 extends over 15 amino acids. In germline, CDR1 is SGHVS, CDR2 FQNEAQ. With 5 bases clipped from V and 4 bases from J, the junction kept 8 bases outside the gene matches. The DNA for the CDR3 is TGTGCCAGCAGCCGACAGGGGGGAGGTAGCACTGAAGCTTTCTTT. It yields the protein CASSRQGGGSTEAFF.

This chain links TRBV9 with TRBJ2-4; D might be TRBD2 (5 bases). CDR1 SGDLS and CDR2 YYNGEE come from the germline V gene. This CDR3 has 15 residues. V was pared by 3 bases and J by 2 bases, with 12 bases between. The CDR3 reads CASSDPREPKNIQYF. The CDR3 DNA reads as TGTGCCAGCAGCGACCCACGGGAACCCAAAAACATTCAGTACTTC.

A word on this clone: One junction end does not reproduce the germline sequence, and a read error may be involved. CDR3 bases: TGTGCTAGCAGCTCCCAGGCCCCATTGGGCACCGGGGAGCTGTTTTTT. This translates into CASSSQAPLGTGELFF. The V call is TRBV7-2, the J call TRBJ2-2; no clear D gene. The CDR3 contains 16 residues. Germline V gene lookup returns CDR1 SGHTA and CDR2 FQGNSA.

This chain connects TRBV5-1 to TRBJ2-7, with TRBD1 matching over 7 bases. Trimming cost V 4 bases and J 0 bases; bases outside gene matches: 10. Per germline, CDR1 SGHRS and CDR2 YFSETQ. This CDR3 has 16 residues. The CDR3 region has the DNA TGCGCCAGCAGCGCGCTAGGACAGGTAAACTCCTACGAGCAGTACTTC. It yields the protein CASSALGQVNSYEQYF.

The CDR3 region is CASSLVPGLAGGNEQFF. The DNA of the CDR3 is TGTGCCAGCAGCTTGGTTCCCGGACTAGCGGGAGGCAATGAGCAGTTCTTC. The V gene is TRBV5-5, the J gene TRBJ2-1, with 14 bases identical to TRBD2. The CDR3 spans 17 residues. The ends lost 0 bases at V and 6 bases at J; junction bases unmatched: 5. Looked up from germline, CDR1 is SGHKS and CDR2 is YYEKEE (reference sequence).

The V call is TRBV4-1, the J call TRBJ2-1; D possibly matches TRBD1 or TRBD2 (5 bases each). This CDR3 comprises 18 residues. Trimming removed 6 bases from V and 6 bases from J, with 27 bases in between. Germline V gene data show CDR1 as MGHRA and CDR2 as YSYEKL. The CDR3 nucleotides are TGCGCCAGCAGAGCGGATCGACTTGACGTTAGGGGATTCAATGAGCAGTTCTTC. Its translation is CASRADRLDVRGFNEQFF.

A note on this clone: The same CDR3 arises from other DNA sequences in this sample as well. The chain carries TRBV30 and TRBJ2-2; D uncertain. V lost 0 bases and J 6 bases, leaving 8 bases between the germline ends. Germline lookup yields CDR1 GTSNPN and CDR2 SVGIG (reference sequence). The CDR3 has 13 amino acids. The CDR3 protein is CAWSVRRAGELFF. CDR3 sequence (DNA): TGTGCCTGGAGTGTACGTAGGGCCGGGGAGCTGTTTTTT.

CDR3 in DNA: TGTGCCAGCAGTGGTGTAAGTCAGGTCTATGGCTACACCTTC. It encodes CASSGVSQVYGYTF. V gene TRBV25-1 combines with J gene TRBJ1-2, with D uncertain. V was trimmed by 4 bases and J by 4 bases, leaving 13 bases between them. The CDR3 is made up of 14 amino acids. The germline V gene has CDR1 MGHDK and CDR2 SYGVNS.

The rearrangement uses TRBV6-5 and TRBJ2-2; 10 nucleotides align to TRBD2. Losses at the gene ends were 7 bases for V and 6 bases for J; bases not matched to a gene: 8. CDR1 and CDR2 (germline): MNHEY, SVGAGI. This CDR3 is built from 15 residues. The CDR3 DNA is TGTGCCAGCACCACACTAGCGGGGTCTCCCGGGGAGCTGTTTTTT. Amino acid sequence: CASTTLAGSPGELFF.

The V and J genes are TRBV10-1 and TRBJ2-5, with D perhaps assigned TRBD1 or TRBD2 (5 bases each). This CDR3 has 17 residues. The ends were cut back, 5 bases at V and 2 bases at J, with 21 bases in the middle. Germline V CDR1 and CDR2: WNHNN, SYGVQD (reference sequence). The CDR3 region has the DNA TGCGCCAGCAGTACCGACGGGACCGCGCATCGGCAAGAGACCCAGTACTTC. Amino acid sequence: CASSTDGTAHRQETQYF.

The chain couples TRBV7-3 to TRBJ2-7; 8 positions agree with TRBD1. The CDR3 consists of 17 residues. Germline V gene data show CDR1 as SGHTA and CDR2 as FQGTGA. The V segment lost 0 bases and the J segment 2 bases; nucleotides outside the gene matches: 9. The chain's CDR3 is CASSLTAIKTGAYEQYF. Written as DNA, the CDR3 is TGTGCCAGCAGCTTAACGGCGATAAAGACAGGGGCCTACGAGCAGTACTTC.

The J gene is TRBJ2-3, the V gene TRBV6-1; TRBD2 agrees at 10 bases. The junction had 8 bases not matched to a gene; V was cut back by 0 bases and J by 2 bases. The CDR3 sequence is 18 residues long. CDR1 is MNHNS and CDR2 is SASEGT in the germline V gene. This chain's CDR3 is CASSEAFRTSGYTDTQYF. CDR3 nucleotides: TGTGCCAGCAGTGAAGCGTTCCGGACTAGCGGTTACACAGATACGCAGTATTTT.

The chain uses TRBV10-3 and TRBJ1-1; no definite D call. Trimming removed 7 bases at V and 1 base at J, with 13 bases between. This CDR3 comprises 14 residues. From germline, CDR1 is ENHRY and CDR2 SYGVKD. DNA for the CDR3: TGTGCCATCACCCCGGAGGTCCAGAACACTGAAGCTTTCTTT. Translation: CAITPEVQNTEAFF.

The J gene is TRBJ2-3, the V gene TRBV4-1; TRBD2 matches 13 bases. The CDR3 has 16 residues. Trimming at V came to 3 bases and at J to 6 bases, leaving 6 bases not matched to a gene. Germline CDR1 and CDR2: MGHRA and YSYEKL. The DNA of the CDR3 is TGCGCCAGCAGCCAGTGGACTAGCGGGGGTTGGGATACGCAGTATTTT. The encoded protein is CASSQWTSGGWDTQYF.

The rearrangement links TRBV7-3 to TRBJ2-1; 7 bases are shared with TRBD2. V was pared by 1 base and J by 7 bases, with 10 bases of the junction left unmatched. The germline V gene has CDR1 SGHTA and CDR2 FQGTGA. CDR3 size: 16 residues. Here the CDR3 DNA reads TGTGCCAGCAGCTTAATGCTAGCGGCATCGGTTAATGAGCAGTTCTTC. Amino acids: CASSLMLAASVNEQFF. Combining the CDR3 with reference TRBV7-3 and TRBJ2-1 gives the whole variable domain GAGVSQTPSNKVTEKGKYVELRCDPISGHTALYWYRQSLGQGPEFLIYFQGTGAADDSGLPNDRFFAVRPEGSVSTLKIQRTERGDSAVYLCASSLMLAASVNEQFFGPGTRLTVL.

The chain links TRBV11-3 to TRBJ2-5; no clear D gene. The CDR3 length is 11 residues. Deletions cut 6 bases from V and 2 bases from J, with 4 bases between. Germline V CDR1 and CDR2: SGHNT, YENEEA. CDR3 residues: CASSSQETQYF. CDR3 coding DNA: TGTGCCAGCAGTTCTCAAGAGACCCAGTACTTC.

The chain couples TRBV19 to TRBJ2-2; 9 bases match TRBD2. CDR1 is LNHDA and CDR2 is SQIVND in the germline V gene (reference sequence). With 3 bases clipped from V and 3 bases from J, the junction kept 14 bases outside the gene matches. This CDR3 is 19 amino acids long. CDR3 DNA: TGTGCCAGTAGTATCCCCCCGTGGGGGCGGGAGGGATACACCGGGGAGCTGTTTTTT. It encodes CASSIPPWGREGYTGELFF.

The V call is TRBV29-1, the J call TRBJ1-2; 9 bases align to TRBD1. J was trimmed by 5 bases and V by 4 bases; bases with no gene match: 5. The CDR3 is 13 residues long. The V gene's germline CDR1 is SQVTM and CDR2 ANQGSEA. CDR3 protein: CSVVPGTGYGYTF. CDR3 nucleotide sequence: TGCAGCGTTGTTCCCGGGACAGGGTATGGCTACACCTTC. Supplemented by reference TRBV29-1 and TRBJ1-2, the full variable domain reads SAVISQKPSRDICQRGTSLTIQCQVDSQVTMMFWYRQQPGQSLTLIATANQGSEATYESGFVIDKFPISRPNLTFSTLTVSNMSPEDSSIYLCSVVPGTGYGYTFGSGTRLTVV.

The J gene is TRBJ2-2, the V gene TRBV18; no clear D gene. The CDR3 runs 17 residues. Germline CDR1 is KGHSH and CDR2 is LQKENI. V lost 0 bases, J lost 1 base, and 12 bases lay in between. The CDR3 spells CASSPPLGIQNTGELFF. The CDR3 DNA reads as TGTGCCAGCTCACCACCGCTAGGGATTCAGAACACCGGGGAGCTGTTTTTT.

The chain has TRBV18 and TRBJ1-2; D is perhaps TRBD1 (6 bases). Germline-derived CDR1 and CDR2 are KGHSH and LQKENI. Trimming stripped 4 bases from V and 8 bases from J, with 14 bases between. The CDR3 length is 13 residues. CDR3 sequence reads: CASSLTGDEGYTF. The CDR3 DNA reads TGTGCCAGCTCACTGACAGGTGACGAGGGCTACACCTTC.

This sequence joins TRBV28 and TRBJ1-1; D not resolved. Trimming shortened V by 5 bases and J by 11 bases, and 15 bases separated the two germline ends. The CDR3 length is 12 residues. CDR1 is MDHEN, CDR2 SYDVKM, per germline. The CDR3: CASSPPVPQAFF. For the CDR3, the DNA is TGTGCCAGCAGTCCCCCCGTTCCCCAGGCTTTCTTT.